These 7 T cell receptor beta chains originate from one sample sequenced in a study of cytomegalovirus exposure and HLA in healthy donors. With 60 Vbeta and 13 Jbeta primers, the PCR was carried out. Produced via immunoSEQ multiplex PCR; TCRdb's table is partial and in-frame only. The table lists 84,000 or so clones, roughly 76% of them singletons, with around 1.5% in the top ten. Sequenced: PBMCs. These receptors all stem from a male donor in good health and CMV-seronegative.

This chain joins TRBV7-2 and TRBJ1-3, with 9 positions matching TRBD1. Germline-derived CDR1 and CDR2 are SGHTA and FQGNSA. After removal of 5 bases from V and 0 bases from J, the junction contained 2 bases not matched to a gene. CDR3 length: 15 amino acids. The CDR3 DNA reads as TGTGCCAGCAGCATGACAGGGGGCTCTGGAAACACCATATATTTT. It specifies CASSMTGGSGNTIYF.

The chain carries TRBV4-1 and TRBJ2-3, with TRBD2 as a possible D gene (5 bases). V was shortened by 2 bases and J by 0 bases, with 9 bases between the two germline ends. This CDR3 spans 15 amino acids. The germline V gene encodes CDR1 MGHRA and CDR2 YSYEKL. The CDR3 here is CASSQIRTSTDTQYF. The CDR3 region has the DNA TGCGCCAGCAGCCAAATCCGGACTAGCACAGATACGCAGTATTTT.

The chain employs TRBV5-1 and TRBJ1-2; 7 bases are a match to TRBD1. The CDR3 has 15 residues. Unmatched junction bases numbered 10, after V lost 0 bases and J lost 8 bases. In germline, CDR1 is SGHRS, CDR2 YFSETQ. The DNA for the CDR3 is TGCGCCAGCAGCTTGGCTCTACAGGGGTCGGGCGGCTACACCTTC. It specifies CASSLALQGSGGYTF.

The chain is built from TRBV7-6 and TRBJ1-1; 9 bases line up with TRBD1. V lost 4 bases and J lost 1; bases outside the gene matches: 1. The CDR3 spans 14 residues. The germline CDR1 and CDR2 sequences are SGHVS and FNYEAQ. CDR3 in amino acids: CASSSGQGNTEAFF. CDR3 nucleotide sequence: TGTGCCAGCAGCTCGGGACAGGGGAACACTGAAGCTTTCTTT.

The chain links TRBV5-1 to TRBJ1-1; D unresolved. Between the trimmed V and J ends, which lost 3 bases and 4 bases, there was a span of 10 bases. The germline V gene encodes CDR1 SGHRS and CDR2 YFSETQ. This CDR3 contains 13 residues. CDR3 nucleotides: TGCGCCAGCAGCTCGTCGGTGATCACTGAAGCTTTCTTT. Translation: CASSSSVITEAFF.

This chain joins TRBV7-8 and TRBJ1-1; 7 nucleotides match TRBD1. V shed 5 bases and J 2 bases; nucleotides not matched to a gene: 2. CDR3 length: 13 residues. In germline, CDR1 is SGHVS, CDR2 FQNEAQ. This CDR3 is CASSNRGNTEAFF. Here the CDR3 DNA reads TGTGCCAGCAGCAACAGGGGAAACACTGAAGCTTTCTTT. The whole variable domain, remainder taken from reference TRBV7-8 and TRBJ1-1, is GAGVSQSPRYKVAKRGQDVALRCDPISGHVSLFWYQQALGQGPEFLTYFQNEAQLDKSGLPSDRFFAERPEGSVSTLKIQRTQQEDSAVYLCASSNRGNTEAFFGQGTRLTVV.

J is TRBJ2-5 and V is TRBV6-6, with TRBD2 matching 9 bases. Germline lookup yields CDR1 MNHNY and CDR2 SVGAGI (reference sequence). V shed 6 bases, J shed 5 bases, and the junction held 10 bases outside the gene matches. The CDR3 is made up of 15 amino acids. The CDR3 loop is CASRMGGGAPETQYF. The CDR3, as DNA: TGTGCCAGCAGAATGGGCGGGGGGGCCCCGGAGACCCAGTACTTC.